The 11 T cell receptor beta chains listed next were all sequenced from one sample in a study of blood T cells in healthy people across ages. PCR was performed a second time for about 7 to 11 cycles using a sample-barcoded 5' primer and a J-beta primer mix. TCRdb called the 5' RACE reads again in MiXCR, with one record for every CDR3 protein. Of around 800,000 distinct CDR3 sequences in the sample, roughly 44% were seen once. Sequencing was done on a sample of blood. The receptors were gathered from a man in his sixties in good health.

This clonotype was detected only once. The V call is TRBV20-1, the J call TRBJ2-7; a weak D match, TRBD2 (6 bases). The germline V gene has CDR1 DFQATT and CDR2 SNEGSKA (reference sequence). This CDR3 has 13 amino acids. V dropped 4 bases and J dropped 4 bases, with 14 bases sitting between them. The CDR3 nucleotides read TGCAGTGCTAATGACGGGAGAGAGTACGAGCAGTACTTC. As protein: CSANDGREYEQYF.

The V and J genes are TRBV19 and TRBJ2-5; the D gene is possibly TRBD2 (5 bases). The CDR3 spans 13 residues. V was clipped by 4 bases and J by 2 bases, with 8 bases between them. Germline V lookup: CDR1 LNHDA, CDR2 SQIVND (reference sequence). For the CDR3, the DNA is TGTGCCAGTAGTACCTGGAGGCAAGAGACCCAGTACTTC. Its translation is CASSTWRQETQYF.

CDR3 protein: CASSLRRTQRYNEQFF. CDR3 nucleotide sequence: TGTGCCAGCAGCTTACGGCGAACTCAGAGGTACAATGAGCAGTTCTTC. V is TRBV7-9 and J is TRBJ2-1; D is uncertain. Germline values: CDR1 SEHNR, CDR2 FQNEAQ (reference sequence). V was pared by 2 bases and J by 4 bases, with 15 bases between. The CDR3 contains 16 residues. The full variable domain, with the rest looked up from reference TRBV7-9 and TRBJ2-1, is DTGVSQNPRHKITKRGQNVTFRCDPISEHNRLYWYRQTLGQGPEFLTYFQNEAQLEKSRLLSDRFSAERPKGSFSTLEIQRTEQGDSAMYLCASSLRRTQRYNEQFFGPGTRLTVL.

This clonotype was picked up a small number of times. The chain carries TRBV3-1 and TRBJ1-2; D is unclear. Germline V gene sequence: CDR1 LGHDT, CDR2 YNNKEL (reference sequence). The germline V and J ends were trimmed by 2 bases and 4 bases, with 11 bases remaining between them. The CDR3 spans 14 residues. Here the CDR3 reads CASSQLQMGYGYTF. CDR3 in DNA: TGTGCCAGCAGCCAACTACAAATGGGCTATGGCTACACCTTC.

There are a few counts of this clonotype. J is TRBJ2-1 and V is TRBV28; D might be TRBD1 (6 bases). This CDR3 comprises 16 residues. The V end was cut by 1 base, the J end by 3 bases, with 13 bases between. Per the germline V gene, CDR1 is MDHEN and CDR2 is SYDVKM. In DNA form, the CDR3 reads TGTGCCAGCAGTTTATCTTTGGGGGCCATCTACAATGAGCAGTTCTTC. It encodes CASSLSLGAIYNEQFF.

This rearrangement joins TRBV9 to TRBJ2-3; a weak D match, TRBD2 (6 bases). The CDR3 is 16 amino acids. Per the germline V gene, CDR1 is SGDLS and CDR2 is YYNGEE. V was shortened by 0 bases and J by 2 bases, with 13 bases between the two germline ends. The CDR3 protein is CASSVGPLASTDTQYF. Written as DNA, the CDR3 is TGTGCCAGCAGCGTAGGACCACTAGCATCCACAGATACGCAGTATTTT.

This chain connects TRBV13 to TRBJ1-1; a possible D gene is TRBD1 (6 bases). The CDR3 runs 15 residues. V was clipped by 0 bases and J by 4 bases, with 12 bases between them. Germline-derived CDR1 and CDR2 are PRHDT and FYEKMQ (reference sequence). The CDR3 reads CASSLGGARITEAFF. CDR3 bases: TGTGCCAGCAGCTTAGGGGGGGCAAGGATCACTGAAGCTTTCTTT.

In DNA, the CDR3 is TGCGCCAGCAGCTCTGCAGGGGGTGGTAATGAAAAACTGTTTTTT. Translating gives CASSSAGGGNEKLFF. The rearrangement uses TRBV5-1 and TRBJ1-4; TRBD1 aligns across 7 bases. Germline V gives CDR1 SGHRS, CDR2 YFSETQ. With V trimmed by 3 bases and J by 4 bases, 6 bases remained unmatched. The CDR3 extends over 15 amino acids.

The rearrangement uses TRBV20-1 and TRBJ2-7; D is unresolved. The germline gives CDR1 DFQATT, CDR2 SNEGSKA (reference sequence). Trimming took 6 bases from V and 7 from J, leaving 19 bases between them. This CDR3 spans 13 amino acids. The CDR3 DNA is TGCAGTGCGGATGACATTTCCTACAATGAGCAGTACTTC. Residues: CSADDISYNEQYF.

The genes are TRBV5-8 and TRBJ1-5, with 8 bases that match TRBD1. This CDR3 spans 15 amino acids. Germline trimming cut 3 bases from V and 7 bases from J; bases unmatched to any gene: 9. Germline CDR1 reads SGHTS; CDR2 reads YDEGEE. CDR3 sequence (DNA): TGTGCCAGCAGCTGGCAGGGGGCTACAGGGCAGCCCCAGCATTTT. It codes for CASSWQGATGQPQHF.

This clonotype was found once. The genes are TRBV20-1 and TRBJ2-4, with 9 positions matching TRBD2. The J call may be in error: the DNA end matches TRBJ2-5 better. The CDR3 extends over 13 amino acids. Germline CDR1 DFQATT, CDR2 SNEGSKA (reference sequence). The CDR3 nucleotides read TGCAGTGCAGCGGGGGGAACATCAGAGACCCAGTACTTC. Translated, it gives CSAAGGTSETQYF.